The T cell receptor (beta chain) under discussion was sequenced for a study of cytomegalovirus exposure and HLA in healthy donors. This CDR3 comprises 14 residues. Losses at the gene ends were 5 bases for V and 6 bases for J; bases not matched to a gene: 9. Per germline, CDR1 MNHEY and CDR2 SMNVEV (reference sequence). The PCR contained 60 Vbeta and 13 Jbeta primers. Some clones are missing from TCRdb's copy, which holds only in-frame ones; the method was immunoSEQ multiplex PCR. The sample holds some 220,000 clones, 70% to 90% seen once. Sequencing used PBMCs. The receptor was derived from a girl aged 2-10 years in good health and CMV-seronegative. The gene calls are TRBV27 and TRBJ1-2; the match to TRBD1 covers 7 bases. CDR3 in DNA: TGTGCCAGCAGTCTGTACCGGGACAGAGATGGCTACACCTTC. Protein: CASSLYRDRDGYTF.